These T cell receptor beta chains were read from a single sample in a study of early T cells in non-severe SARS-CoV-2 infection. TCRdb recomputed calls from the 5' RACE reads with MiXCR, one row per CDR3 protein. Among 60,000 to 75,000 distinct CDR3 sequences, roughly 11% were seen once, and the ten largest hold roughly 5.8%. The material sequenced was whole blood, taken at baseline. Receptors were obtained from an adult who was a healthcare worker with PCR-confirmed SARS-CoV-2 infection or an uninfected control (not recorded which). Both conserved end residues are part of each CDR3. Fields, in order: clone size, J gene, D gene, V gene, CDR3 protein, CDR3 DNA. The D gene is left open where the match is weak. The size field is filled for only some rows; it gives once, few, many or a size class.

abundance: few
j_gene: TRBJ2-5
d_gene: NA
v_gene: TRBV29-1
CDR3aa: CSVDMSVETQYF
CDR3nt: TGCAGCGTTGATATGTCAGTAGAGACCCAGTACTTC

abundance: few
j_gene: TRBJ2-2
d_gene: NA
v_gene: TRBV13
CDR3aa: CASSLVVAGELFF
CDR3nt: TGTGCCAGCAGCTTAGTAGTGGCCGGGGAGCTGTTTTTT

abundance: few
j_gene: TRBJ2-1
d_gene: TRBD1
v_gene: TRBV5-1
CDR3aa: CASSPPGTGRDNEQFF
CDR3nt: TGCGCCAGCAGCCCCCCTGGGACAGGGAGGGACAATGAGCAGTTCTTC

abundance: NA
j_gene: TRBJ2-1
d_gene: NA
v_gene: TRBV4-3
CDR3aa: CASSQDLDLGQFF
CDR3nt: TGCGCCAGCAGCCAAGATCTAGACCTGGGGCAGTTCTTC

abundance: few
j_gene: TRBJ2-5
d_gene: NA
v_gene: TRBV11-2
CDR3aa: CASSPSIGWETQYF
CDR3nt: TGTGCCAGCAGCCCCTCTATAGGATGGGAGACCCAGTACTTC

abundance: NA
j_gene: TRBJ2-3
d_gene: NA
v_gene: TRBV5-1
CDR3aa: CASSRTGTRTDTQYF
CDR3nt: TGCGCCAGCAGCAGGACCGGGACTCGCACAGATACGCAGTATTTT

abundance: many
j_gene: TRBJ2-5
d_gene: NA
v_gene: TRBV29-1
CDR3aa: CSVGYGGETQYF
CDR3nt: TGCAGCGTTGGGTACGGAGGGGAGACCCAGTACTTC

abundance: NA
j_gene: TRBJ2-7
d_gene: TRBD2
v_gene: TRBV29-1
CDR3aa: CSVRGLAGDEQYF
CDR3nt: TGCAGCGTCCGGGGACTAGCGGGAGACGAGCAGTACTTC

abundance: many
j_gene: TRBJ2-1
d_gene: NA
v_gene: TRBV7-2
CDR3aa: CASSRDSYNEQFF
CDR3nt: TGTGCCAGCAGCCGCGACTCCTACAATGAGCAGTTCTTC

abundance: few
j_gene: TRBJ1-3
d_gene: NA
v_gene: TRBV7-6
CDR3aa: CASSLDGSENTIYF
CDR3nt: TGTGCCAGCAGCTTAGATGGCTCTGAAAACACCATATATTTT

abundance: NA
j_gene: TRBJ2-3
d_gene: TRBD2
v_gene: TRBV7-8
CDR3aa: CASSLGDRVLAGAEGKDTQYF
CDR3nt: TGTGCCAGCAGCTTAGGCGACAGGGTCCTAGCGGGGGCGGAGGGTAAGGATACGCAGTATTTT

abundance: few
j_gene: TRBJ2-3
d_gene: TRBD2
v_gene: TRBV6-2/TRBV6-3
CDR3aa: CASSKEHSGSTDTQYF
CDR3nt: TGTGCCAGCAGCAAAGAACATAGCGGGAGCACAGATACGCAGTATTTT

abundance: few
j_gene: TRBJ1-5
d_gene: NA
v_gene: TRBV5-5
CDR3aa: CASSLGGTVSNQPQHF
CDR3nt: TGTGCCAGCAGCTTGGGGGGGACCGTTAGCAATCAGCCCCAGCATTTT

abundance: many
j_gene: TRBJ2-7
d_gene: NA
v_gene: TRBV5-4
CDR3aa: CASSLAKSGSYEQYF
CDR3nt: TGTGCCAGCAGCTTGGCCAAGTCGGGTTCCTACGAGCAGTACTTC

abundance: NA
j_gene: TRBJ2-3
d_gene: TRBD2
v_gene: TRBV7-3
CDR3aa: CASSLNAGTSGDTQYF
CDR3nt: TGTGCCAGCAGCTTAAATGCCGGGACTAGCGGAGATACGCAGTATTTT

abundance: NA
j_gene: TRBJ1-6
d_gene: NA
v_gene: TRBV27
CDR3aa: CASGELGSSYNSPLHF
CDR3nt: TGTGCCAGCGGTGAATTGGGTAGCTCCTATAATTCACCCCTCCACTTT

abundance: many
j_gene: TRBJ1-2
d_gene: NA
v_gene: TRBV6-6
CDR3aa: CASSYSTSDYGYTF
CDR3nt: TGTGCCAGCAGTTATTCAACATCGGACTATGGCTACACCTTC